Listed below are T cell receptor beta chains from one sample, sequenced in a study of beta chain features in type 1 diabetes. Profiling relied on immunoSEQ multiplex PCR, and the TCRdb table lists in-frame clones only, not all of them. Found here are about 900,000 clones, about a sixth of them singletons; the top ten hold about 0.02%. The sequencing input was naive CD4+ T cells from blood. Receptor source: a woman between 18 and 29 years old in good health. Both conserved end residues are trimmed from each CDR3. Fields, in order: V gene, J gene, CDR3 protein.

>TRBV2|TRBJ2-3
ATRTGFTDTQY
>TRBV19|TRBJ2-5
ASSIGGYQETQY
>TRBV2|TRBJ2-3
ASSDRPGLMDRQY
>TRBV10-3|TRBJ2-5
AISPGVGETQY
>TRBV2|TRBJ1-6
ASSRGQGANSPLH
>TRBV7-9|TRBJ1-2
ASSFLGSYGYT
>TRBV7-9|TRBJ1-4
ASSSVKGHFEKLF
>TRBV28|TRBJ2-1
ASSFVIGRLSSYNEQF
>TRBV15|TRBJ1-4
ATSRTRGNEKLF
>TRBV9|.
ASSVTGDRGNEQY
>TRBV11-2|TRBJ2-7
ASSLGSGRAYEQY
>TRBV28|TRBJ2-7
ASSTYSYEQY
>TRBV11-2|TRBJ2-3
ASKLLTDTQY
>TRBV7-6|TRBJ2-3
ASSVGLARAISTDTQY
>TRBV7-3|TRBJ2-2
ASSAQGVGELF
>TRBV14|TRBJ1-1
ASSQDISSEAF
>TRBV5-6|TRBJ2-3
ASSPRGASTDTQY
>TRBV18|TRBJ2-3
ASSLLAGGDTQY
>TRBV5-4|TRBJ1-1
ASSLGINRPLDTEAF
>TRBV5-1|TRBJ1-1
ASSLAPGRTEAF
>TRBV28|TRBJ1-4
ASSRTGLANEKLF
>TRBV9|TRBJ2-3
ASSQSSGYGDTQY
>TRBV6-1|TRBJ2-7
ASSEAGIYEQY
>TRBV5-1|TRBJ2-1
ASSPRTGIAPNEQF
>TRBV7-6|TRBJ2-2
ASSRDPNTGELF
>TRBV27|TRBJ1-1
ASTQWVRTEAF
>TRBV7-8|TRBJ1-5
ASSPSRVFREDQPQH
>TRBV19|TRBJ1-1
ASSPTGLGAF
>TRBV15|TRBJ2-2
ATSRILAAGELF
>TRBV5-1|TRBJ2-7
ASSLDTGRDEQY
>TRBV7-9|TRBJ2-4
ASSAKPTGAKNIQY
>TRBV5-1|TRBJ2-2
ASSFTGRANTGELF
>TRBV6-5|TRBJ2-5
ASSSLETQY
>TRBV10-3|TRBJ1-2
ATSTGVGYT
>TRBV7-8|TRBJ2-1
ASSLAYPRLGGNEQF
>TRBV28|TRBJ1-1
ASRTHQNTEAF
>TRBV7-2|TRBJ2-1
ASSLRSSYNEQF
>TRBV5-1|TRBJ2-6
ASRHRDPKPGANVLT
>TRBV6-1|TRBJ2-1
ASTTQGGVAGEQF
>TRBV5-8|TRBJ2-7
ASSFQYKQY
>TRBV5-6|TRBJ2-1
ASSRRTSGNFPNEQF
>TRBV5-4|TRBJ2-1
ASSSKGASYNEQF
>TRBV19|TRBJ1-1
ASSRGQGSYTEAF
>TRBV11-2|TRBJ2-2
ASSLDLTGELF
>TRBV6-1|TRBJ2-1
ASSEGYGVSGGEQF
>TRBV5-1|TRBJ2-1
ASRWSGTPYNEQF
>TRBV7-9|TRBJ1-2
ASSPAGHTYGYT
>TRBV28|TRBJ2-7
ASSPVGTGIYEQY